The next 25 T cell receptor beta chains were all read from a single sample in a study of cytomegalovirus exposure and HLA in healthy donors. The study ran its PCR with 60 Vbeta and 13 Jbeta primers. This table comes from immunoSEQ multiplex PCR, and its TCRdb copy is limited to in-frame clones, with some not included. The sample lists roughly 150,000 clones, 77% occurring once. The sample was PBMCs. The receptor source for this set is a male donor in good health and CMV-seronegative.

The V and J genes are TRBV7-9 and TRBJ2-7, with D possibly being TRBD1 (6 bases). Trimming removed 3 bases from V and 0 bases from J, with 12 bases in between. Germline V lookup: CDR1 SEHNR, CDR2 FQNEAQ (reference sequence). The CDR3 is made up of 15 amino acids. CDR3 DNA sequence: TGTGCCAGCAGCTTCCCCGGGACACTCTCCTACGAGCAGTACTTC. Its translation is CASSFPGTLSYEQYF.

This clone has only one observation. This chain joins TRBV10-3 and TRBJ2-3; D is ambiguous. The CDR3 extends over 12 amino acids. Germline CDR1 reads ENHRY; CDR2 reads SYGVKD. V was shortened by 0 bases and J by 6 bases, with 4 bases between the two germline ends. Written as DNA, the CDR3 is TGTGCCATCAGTGAGTCCGGGGATACGCAGTATTTT. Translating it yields CAISESGDTQYF.

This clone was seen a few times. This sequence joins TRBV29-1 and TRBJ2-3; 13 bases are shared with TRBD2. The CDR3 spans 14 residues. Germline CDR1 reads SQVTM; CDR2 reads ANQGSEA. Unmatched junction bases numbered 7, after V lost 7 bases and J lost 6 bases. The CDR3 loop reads CSALGLAGLDTQYF. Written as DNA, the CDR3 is TGCAGCGCCCTGGGACTAGCGGGGCTGGATACGCAGTATTTT.

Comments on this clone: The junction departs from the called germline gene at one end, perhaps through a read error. The CDR3 is CSSSFTYEQYF. CDR3 coding DNA: TGTTCCAGCAGCTTCACCTACGAGCAGTACTTC. This rearrangement joins TRBV7-9 to TRBJ2-7; unclear D gene. CDR3 length equals 11 residues. Germline loops: CDR1 SEHNR, CDR2 FQNEAQ (reference sequence).

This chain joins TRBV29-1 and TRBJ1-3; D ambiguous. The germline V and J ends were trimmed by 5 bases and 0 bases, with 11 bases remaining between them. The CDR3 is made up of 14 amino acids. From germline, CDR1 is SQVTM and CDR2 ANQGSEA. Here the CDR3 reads CSVSPDFSGNTIYF. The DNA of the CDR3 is TGCAGCGTTTCCCCGGACTTCTCTGGAAACACCATATATTTT. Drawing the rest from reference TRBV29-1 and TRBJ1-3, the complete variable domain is SAVISQKPSRDICQRGTSLTIQCQVDSQVTMMFWYRQQPGQSLTLIATANQGSEATYESGFVIDKFPISRPNLTFSTLTVSNMSPEDSSIYLCSVSPDFSGNTIYFGEGSWLTVV.

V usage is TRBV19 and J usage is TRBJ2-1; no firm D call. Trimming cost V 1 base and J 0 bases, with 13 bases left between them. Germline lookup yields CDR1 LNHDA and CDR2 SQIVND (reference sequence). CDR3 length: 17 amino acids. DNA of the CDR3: TGTGCCAGTAGTATAGTTCCTCGCGATAGCTCCTACAATGAGCAGTTCTTC. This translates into CASSIVPRDSSYNEQFF.

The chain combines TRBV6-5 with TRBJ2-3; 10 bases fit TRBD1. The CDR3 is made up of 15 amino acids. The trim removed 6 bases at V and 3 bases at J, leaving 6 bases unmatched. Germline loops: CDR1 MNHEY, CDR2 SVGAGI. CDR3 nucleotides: TGTGCCAGCAGCCCGACAGGGGGCTTGACAGATACGCAGTATTTT. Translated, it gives CASSPTGGLTDTQYF.

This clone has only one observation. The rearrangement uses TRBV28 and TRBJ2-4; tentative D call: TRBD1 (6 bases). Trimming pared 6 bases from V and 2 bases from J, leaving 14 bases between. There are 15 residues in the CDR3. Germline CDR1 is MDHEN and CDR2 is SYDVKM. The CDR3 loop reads CASRSTGYSKNIQYF. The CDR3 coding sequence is TGTGCCAGCAGATCTACAGGGTATTCCAAAAACATTCAGTACTTC.

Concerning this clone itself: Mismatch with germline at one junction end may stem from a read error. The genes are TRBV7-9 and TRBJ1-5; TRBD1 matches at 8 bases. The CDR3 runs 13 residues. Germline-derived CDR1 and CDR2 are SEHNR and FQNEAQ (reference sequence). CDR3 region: CSSSRTGNQPQHF. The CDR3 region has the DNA TGTTCCAGCAGCAGGACAGGGAATCAGCCCCAGCATTTT.

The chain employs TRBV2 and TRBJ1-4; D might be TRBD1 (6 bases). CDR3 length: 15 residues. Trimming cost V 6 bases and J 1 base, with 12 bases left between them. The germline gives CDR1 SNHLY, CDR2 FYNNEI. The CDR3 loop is CASSDRGQTNEKLFF. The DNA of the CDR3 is TGTGCCAGCAGCGATAGGGGACAAACTAATGAAAAACTGTTTTTT. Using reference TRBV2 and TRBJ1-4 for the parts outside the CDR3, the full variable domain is EPEVTQTPSHQVTQMGQEVILRCVPISNHLYFYWYRQILGQKVEFLVSFYNNEISEKSEIFDDQFSVERPDGSNFTLKIRSTKLEDSAMYFCASSDRGQTNEKLFFGSGTQLSVL.

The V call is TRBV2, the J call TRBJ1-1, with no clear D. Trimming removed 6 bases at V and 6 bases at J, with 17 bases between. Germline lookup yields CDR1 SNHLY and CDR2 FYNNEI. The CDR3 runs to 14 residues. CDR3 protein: CASSPQRELAEAFF. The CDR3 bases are TGTGCCAGCAGCCCCCAAAGGGAACTAGCTGAAGCTTTCTTT.

This CDR3 is CASSEPGGAFF. The CDR3 DNA sequence: TGTGCCAGCAGTGAACCAGGGGGGGCTTTCTTT. The chain employs TRBV2 and TRBJ1-1; 7 bases align to TRBD1. Per germline, CDR1 SNHLY and CDR2 FYNNEI. The V segment lost 2 bases and the J segment 11 bases; nucleotides outside the gene matches: 2. The CDR3 loop spans 11 amino acids.

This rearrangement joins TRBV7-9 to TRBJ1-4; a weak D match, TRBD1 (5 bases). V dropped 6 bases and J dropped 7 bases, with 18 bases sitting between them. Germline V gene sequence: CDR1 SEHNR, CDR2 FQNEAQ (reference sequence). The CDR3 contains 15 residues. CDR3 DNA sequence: TGTGCCAGCAGACAAAACGGGGGGGTTCGTGAAAAACTGTTTTTT. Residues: CASRQNGGVREKLFF.

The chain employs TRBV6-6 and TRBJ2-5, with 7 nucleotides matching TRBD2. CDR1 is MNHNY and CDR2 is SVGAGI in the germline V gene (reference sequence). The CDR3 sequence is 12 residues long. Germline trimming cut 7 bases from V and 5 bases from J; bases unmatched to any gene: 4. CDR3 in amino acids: CASNAGAETQYF. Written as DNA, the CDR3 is TGTGCCAGCAACGCGGGAGCTGAGACCCAGTACTTC.

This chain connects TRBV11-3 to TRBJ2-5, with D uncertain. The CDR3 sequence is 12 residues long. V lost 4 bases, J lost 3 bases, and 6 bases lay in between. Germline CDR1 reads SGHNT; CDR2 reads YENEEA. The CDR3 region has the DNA TGTGCCAGCAGCTCAACAGAAGAGACCCAGTACTTC. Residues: CASSSTEETQYF.

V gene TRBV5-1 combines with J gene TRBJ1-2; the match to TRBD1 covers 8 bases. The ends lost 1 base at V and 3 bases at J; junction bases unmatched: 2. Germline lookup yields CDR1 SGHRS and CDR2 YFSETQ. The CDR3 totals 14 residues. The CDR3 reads CASSLPGGDYGYTF. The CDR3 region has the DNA TGCGCCAGCAGCTTGCCAGGGGGCGACTATGGCTACACCTTC.

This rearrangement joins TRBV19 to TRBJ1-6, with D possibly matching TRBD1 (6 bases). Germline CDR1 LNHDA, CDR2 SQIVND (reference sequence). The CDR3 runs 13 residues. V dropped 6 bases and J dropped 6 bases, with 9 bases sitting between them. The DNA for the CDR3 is TGTGCCAGTAGCGGACAGACTAATTCACCCCTCCACTTT. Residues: CASSGQTNSPLHF.

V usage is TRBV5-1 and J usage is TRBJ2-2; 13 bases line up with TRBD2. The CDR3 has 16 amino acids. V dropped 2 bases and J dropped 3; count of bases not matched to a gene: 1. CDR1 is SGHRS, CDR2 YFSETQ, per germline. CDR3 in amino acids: CASSLLAGGDTGELFF. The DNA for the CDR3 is TGCGCCAGCAGCTTACTAGCGGGGGGGGACACCGGGGAGCTGTTTTTT.

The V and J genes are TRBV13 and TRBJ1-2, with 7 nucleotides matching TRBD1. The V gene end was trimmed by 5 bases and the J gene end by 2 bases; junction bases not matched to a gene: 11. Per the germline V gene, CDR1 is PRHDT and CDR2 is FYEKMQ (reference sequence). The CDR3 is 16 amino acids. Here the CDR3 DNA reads TGTGCCAGCAGCGGGATAAGGGGGACAGACAACTATGGCTACACCTTC. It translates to CASSGIRGTDNYGYTF.

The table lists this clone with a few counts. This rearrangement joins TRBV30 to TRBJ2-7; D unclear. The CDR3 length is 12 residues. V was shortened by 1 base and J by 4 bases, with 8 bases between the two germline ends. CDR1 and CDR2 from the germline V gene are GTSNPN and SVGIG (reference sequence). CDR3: CAWSATPYEQYF. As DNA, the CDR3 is TGTGCCTGGAGTGCGACTCCGTACGAGCAGTACTTC.

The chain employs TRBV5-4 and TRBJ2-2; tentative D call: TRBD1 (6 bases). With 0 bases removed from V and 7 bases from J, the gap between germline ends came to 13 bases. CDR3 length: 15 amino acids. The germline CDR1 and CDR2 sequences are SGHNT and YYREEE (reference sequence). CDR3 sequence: CASSLEAGVGGELFF. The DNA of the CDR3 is TGTGCCAGCAGCTTGGAGGCAGGGGTGGGCGGGGAGCTGTTTTTT. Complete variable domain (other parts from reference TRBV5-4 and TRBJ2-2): ETGVTQSPTHLIKTRGQQVTLRCSSQSGHNTVSWYQQALGQGPQFIFQYYREEENGRGNFPPRFSGLQFPNYSSELNVNALELDDSALYLCASSLEAGVGGELFFGEGSRLTVL.

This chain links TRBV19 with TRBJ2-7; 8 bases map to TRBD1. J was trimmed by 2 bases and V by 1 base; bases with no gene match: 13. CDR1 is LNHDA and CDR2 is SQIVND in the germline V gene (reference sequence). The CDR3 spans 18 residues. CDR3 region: CASSIAPRTGTFPYEQYF. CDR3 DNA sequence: TGTGCCAGTAGTATAGCCCCAAGGACAGGGACATTCCCCTACGAGCAGTACTTC.

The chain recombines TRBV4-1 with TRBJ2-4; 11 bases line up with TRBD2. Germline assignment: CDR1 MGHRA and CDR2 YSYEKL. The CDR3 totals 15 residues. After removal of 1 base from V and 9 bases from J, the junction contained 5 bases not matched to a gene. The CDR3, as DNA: TGCGCCAGCAGCCAAGCTCTAGCGGGAGGAGTCATTCAGTACTTC. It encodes CASSQALAGGVIQYF.

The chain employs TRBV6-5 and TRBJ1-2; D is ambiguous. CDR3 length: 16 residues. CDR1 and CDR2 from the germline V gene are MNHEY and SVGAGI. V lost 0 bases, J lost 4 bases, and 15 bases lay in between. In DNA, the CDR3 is TGTGCCAGCAGTTACTCGGCCACCTCCCGGGGCTATGGCTACACCTTC. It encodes CASSYSATSRGYGYTF.

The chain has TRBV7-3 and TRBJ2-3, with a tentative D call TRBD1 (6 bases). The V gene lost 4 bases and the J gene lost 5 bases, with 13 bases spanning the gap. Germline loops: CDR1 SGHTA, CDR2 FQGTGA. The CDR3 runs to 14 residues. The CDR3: CASSYQGQGDTQYF. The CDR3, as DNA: TGTGCCAGCAGCTACCAGGGGCAGGGAGATACGCAGTATTTT.